Presented here are 11 T cell receptor beta chains from one specimen sequenced in a study of T cell responses to AZD1222 COVID-19 vaccine (dated by TCRdb to the early 2020s). Preparation of the library involved the immunoSEQ multiplex PCR assay. TCRdb re-hosts the immuneACCESS table, in-frame sequences only. Its copies lack some clones; in the studies checked, an unresolved V gene accounts for under half of them, and the cause for the rest is not known. The sample table lists around 94,000 clones, 85% to 90% of them with a count of one. About 3.7% of the sample rests with the top ten. The time point label corresponds to: baseline before first vaccination. The source was peripheral blood, collected on day 0 of AZD1222 vaccination. These receptors were obtained from an adult in good health.

J is TRBJ2-3 and V is TRBV5-1, with D perhaps TRBD2 (5 bases). Trimming pared 2 bases from V and 5 bases from J, leaving 15 bases between. This CDR3 contains 15 residues. In germline, CDR1 is SGHRS, CDR2 YFSETQ. In nucleotides, the CDR3 is TGCGCCAGCAGCTTTGCGAGACTAACTCAAGATACGCAGTATTTT. Amino acid sequence: CASSFARLTQDTQYF.

The gene calls are TRBV18 and TRBJ2-2; D might be TRBD2 (6 bases). Between the trimmed V and J ends, which lost 4 bases and 0 bases, there was a span of 12 bases. CDR3 length equals 16 residues. Germline lookup yields CDR1 KGHSH and CDR2 LQKENI. As DNA, the CDR3 is TGTGCCAGCTCACTCCGGGACTTTCCGAACACCGGGGAGCTGTTTTTT. Translation gives CASSLRDFPNTGELFF.

The chain has TRBV6-5 and TRBJ1-2, with D hard to call. CDR3 length: 13 residues. From germline, CDR1 is MNHEY and CDR2 SVGAGI. V gave up 2 bases and J gave up 3 bases, with 7 bases separating them. In DNA form, the CDR3 reads TGTGCCAGCAGTTACGCAGTACACTATGGCTACACCTTC. Translation gives CASSYAVHYGYTF.

This sequence joins TRBV28 and TRBJ1-1; TRBD1 matches at 10 bases. The germline V gene has CDR1 MDHEN and CDR2 SYDVKM. CDR3 length: 14 residues. The junction had 2 bases not matched to a gene; V was cut back by 2 bases and J by 5 bases. This CDR3 is CASSLRTGGTEAFF. The CDR3 DNA is TGTGCCAGCAGTTTACGGACAGGGGGAACTGAAGCTTTCTTT.

CDR3 DNA sequence: TGTGCCAGCAGTTTTGGCTTCAGGGAGCCCCAGCATTTT. Residues: CASSFGFREPQHF. The rearrangement joins TRBV27 to TRBJ1-5; maybe TRBD1 (5 bases). V gave up 3 bases and J gave up 8 bases, with 11 bases separating them. Germline V gene sequence: CDR1 MNHEY, CDR2 SMNVEV (reference sequence). This CDR3 region has 13 residues.

V gene TRBV9 combines with J gene TRBJ1-1; possible D gene TRBD1, 5 bases. This CDR3 is built from 15 residues. With 0 bases removed from V and 0 bases from J, the gap between germline ends came to 9 bases. Germline loops: CDR1 SGDLS, CDR2 YYNGEE. The CDR3 reads CASSVVSGMNTEAFF. The CDR3 DNA sequence: TGTGCCAGCAGCGTAGTGTCAGGGATGAACACTGAAGCTTTCTTT.

The gene calls are TRBV2 and TRBJ2-3; tentatively, D is TRBD2 (6 bases). The length of the CDR3 is 16 residues. Germline CDR1 SNHLY, CDR2 FYNNEI. V was cut by 4 bases and J by 1 base, with 15 bases left in between. CDR3 coding DNA: TGTGCCAGCAGTGTCTTAGGAGGGACGGGCACAGATACGCAGTATTTT. As protein: CASSVLGGTGTDTQYF. The full variable domain, with the rest looked up from reference TRBV2 and TRBJ2-3, is EPEVTQTPSHQVTQMGQEVILRCVPISNHLYFYWYRQILGQKVEFLVSFYNNEISEKSEIFDDQFSVERPDGSNFTLKIRSTKLEDSAMYFCASSVLGGTGTDTQYFGPGTRLTVL.

The rearrangement links TRBV30 to TRBJ1-3; TRBD1 is a possible D gene (6 bases). V lost 0 bases and J lost 0, with 12 bases in between. From germline, CDR1 is GTSNPN and CDR2 SVGIG (reference sequence). The CDR3 totals 16 residues. The CDR3 spells CAWSVRQVNSGNTIYF. The CDR3 coding sequence is TGTGCCTGGAGTGTACGACAGGTTAACTCTGGAAACACCATATATTTT.

This chain uses TRBV18 with TRBJ1-1; D is possibly TRBD1 (5 bases). The CDR3 spans 14 residues. Trimming shortened V by 3 bases and J by 10 bases, and 18 bases separated the two germline ends. Germline V gene data show CDR1 as KGHSH and CDR2 as LQKENI. The CDR3 region is CASSPLGDPLGAFF. The CDR3 DNA reads as TGTGCCAGCTCACCGCTGGGGGACCCTTTAGGAGCTTTCTTT.

This chain connects TRBV19 to TRBJ1-1, with D uncertain. Trimming removed 10 bases at V and 3 bases at J, with 18 bases between. Looked up from germline, CDR1 is LNHDA and CDR2 is SQIVND (reference sequence). This CDR3 contains 14 residues. As DNA, the CDR3 is TGTGCCACTCAAAGCGTGACCGAGCACACTGAAGCTTTCTTT. Amino acid sequence: CATQSVTEHTEAFF.

The J gene is TRBJ2-3, the V gene TRBV6-1, with 10 bases that match TRBD2. V lost 0 bases, J lost 9 bases, and 12 bases stayed unmatched. The CDR3 is 17 amino acids. The V gene's germline CDR1 is MNHNS and CDR2 SASEGT. CDR3 DNA sequence: TGTGCCAGCAGTGAAGCGAGGCTAGCGGGGGAAGGGTGGACGCAGTATTTT. The encoded protein is CASSEARLAGEGWTQYF.